Given below is one T cell receptor (beta chain) in context. The CDR3 length is 19 residues. After removal of 3 bases from V and 0 bases from J, the junction contained 10 bases not matched to a gene. The germline CDR1 and CDR2 sequences are MDHEN and SYDVKM. Authors' methods: Scientists estimated how many nucleated cells there were by amplifying reference gene primers. Measured with immunoSEQ multiplex PCR; TCRdb has only the in-frame clones, and not every one. Clone size and V and J calls were adopted from that table, with D and trimming inferred from the DNA. This table holds about 260,000 clones, about 87% found once. The data are from a study of blood T cell repertoires in COVID-19.

The chain combines TRBV28 with TRBJ2-7; 14 bases are a match to TRBD2. The receptor's source is a woman aged 45-60 years with acute or convalescent COVID-19. Material: peripheral blood. The CDR3 DNA follows: TGTGCCAGCAGTTTTTGGGCAGGGACTAGCGGGGGCCTCTCCTACGAGCAGTACTTC. It codes for CASSFWAGTSGGLSYEQYF.